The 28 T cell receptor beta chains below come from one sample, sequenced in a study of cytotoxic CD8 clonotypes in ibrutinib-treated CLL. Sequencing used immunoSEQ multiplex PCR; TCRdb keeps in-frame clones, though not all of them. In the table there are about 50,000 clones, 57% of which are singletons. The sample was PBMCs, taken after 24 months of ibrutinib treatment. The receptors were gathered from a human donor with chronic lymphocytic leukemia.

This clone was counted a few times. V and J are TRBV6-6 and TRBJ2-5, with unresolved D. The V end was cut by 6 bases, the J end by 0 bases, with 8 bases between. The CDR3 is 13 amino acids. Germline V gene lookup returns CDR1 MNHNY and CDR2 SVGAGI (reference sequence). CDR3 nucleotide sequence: TGTGCCAGCAGATTCGAGTACCAAGAGACCCAGTACTTC. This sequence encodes CASRFEYQETQYF.

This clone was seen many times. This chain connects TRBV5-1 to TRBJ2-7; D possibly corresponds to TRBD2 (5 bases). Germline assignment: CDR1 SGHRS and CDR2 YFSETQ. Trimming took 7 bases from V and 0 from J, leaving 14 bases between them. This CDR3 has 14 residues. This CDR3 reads CASGREGSSYEQYF. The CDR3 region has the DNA TGCGCCAGCGGCCGAGAGGGCAGCTCCTACGAGCAGTACTTC.

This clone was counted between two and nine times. CDR3 DNA: TGTGCCAGCAGTGGGGGTAGGGCATACGAGCAGTACTTC. Protein sequence: CASSGGRAYEQYF. The rearrangement links TRBV2 to TRBJ2-7, with D uncertain. This CDR3 region has 13 residues. The V gene's germline CDR1 is SNHLY and CDR2 FYNNEI. V gave up 4 bases and J gave up 4 bases, with 11 bases separating them.

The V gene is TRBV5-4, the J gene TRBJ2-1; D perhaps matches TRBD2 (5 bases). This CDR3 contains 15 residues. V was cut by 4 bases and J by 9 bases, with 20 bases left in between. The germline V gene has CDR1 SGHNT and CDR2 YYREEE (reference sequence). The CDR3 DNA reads TGTGCCAGCAGCCTCGAGACTACCCTCCTGGGTGAGCAGTTCTTC. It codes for CASSLETTLLGEQFF.

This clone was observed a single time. The CDR3 protein is CASSRDVGGEQYF. The CDR3 coding sequence is TGTGCCAGCAGTCGGGACGTAGGGGGGGAGCAGTACTTC. The V and J genes are TRBV2 and TRBJ2-7; D possibly matches TRBD1 or TRBD2 (6 bases each). CDR1 is SNHLY, CDR2 FYNNEI, per germline. The CDR3 contains 13 residues. V was clipped by 5 bases and J by 7 bases, with 15 bases between them. Using reference TRBV2 and TRBJ2-7 for the parts outside the CDR3, the full variable domain is EPEVTQTPSHQVTQMGQEVILRCVPISNHLYFYWYRQILGQKVEFLVSFYNNEISEKSEIFDDQFSVERPDGSNFTLKIRSTKLEDSAMYFCASSRDVGGEQYFGPGTRLTVT.

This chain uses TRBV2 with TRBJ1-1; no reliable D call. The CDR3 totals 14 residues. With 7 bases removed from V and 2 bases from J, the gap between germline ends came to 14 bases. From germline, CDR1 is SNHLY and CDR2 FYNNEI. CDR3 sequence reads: CASKSDGSNTEAFF. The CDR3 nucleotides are TGTGCCAGCAAAAGCGACGGGAGCAACACTGAAGCTTTCTTT. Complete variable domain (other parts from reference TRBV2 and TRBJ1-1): EPEVTQTPSHQVTQMGQEVILRCVPISNHLYFYWYRQILGQKVEFLVSFYNNEISEKSEIFDDQFSVERPDGSNFTLKIRSTKLEDSAMYFCASKSDGSNTEAFFGQGTRLTVV.

For the CDR3, the DNA is TGCGCCAGCAGTGGGGACAGGGTGTCGCCCCAGCATTTT. Its protein product is CASSGDRVSPQHF. V and J are TRBV10-2 and TRBJ1-5; 9 bases match TRBD1. Germline CDR1 and CDR2: WSHSY and SAAADI. The CDR3 consists of 13 residues. Losses at the gene ends were 4 bases for V and 9 bases for J; bases not matched to a gene: 4.

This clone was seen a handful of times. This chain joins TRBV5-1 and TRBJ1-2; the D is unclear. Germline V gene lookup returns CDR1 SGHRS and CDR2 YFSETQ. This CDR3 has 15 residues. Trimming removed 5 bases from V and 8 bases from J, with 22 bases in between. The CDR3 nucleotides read TGCGCCAGCAGTTCCACACCCGACTCGGTCAGAGGCTACACCTTC. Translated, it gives CASSSTPDSVRGYTF. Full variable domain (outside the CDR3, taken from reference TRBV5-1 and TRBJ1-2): KAGVTQTPRYLIKTRGQQVTLSCSPISGHRSVSWYQQTPGQGLQFLFEYFSETQRNKGNFPGRFSGRQFSNSRSEMNVSTLELGDSALYLCASSSTPDSVRGYTFGSGTRLTVV.

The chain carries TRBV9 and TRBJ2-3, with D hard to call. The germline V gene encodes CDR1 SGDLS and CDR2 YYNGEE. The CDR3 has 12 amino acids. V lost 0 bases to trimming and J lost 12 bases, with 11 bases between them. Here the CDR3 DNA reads TGTGCCAGCAGCGTAGATTGGAGTTTACAGTATTTT. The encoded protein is CASSVDWSLQYF. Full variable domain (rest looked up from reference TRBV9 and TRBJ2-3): DSGVTQTPKHLITATGQRVTLRCSPRSGDLSVYWYQQSLDQGLQFLIQYYNGEERAKGNILERFSAQQFPDLHSELNLSSLELGDSALYFCASSVDWSLQYFGPGTRLTVL.

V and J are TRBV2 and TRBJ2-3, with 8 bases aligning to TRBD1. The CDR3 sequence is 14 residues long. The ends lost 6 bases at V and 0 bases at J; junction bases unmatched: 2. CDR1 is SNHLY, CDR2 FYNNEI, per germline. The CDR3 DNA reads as TGTGCCAGCAGCCAGGGGGCGAGCACAGATACGCAGTATTTT. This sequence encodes CASSQGASTDTQYF.

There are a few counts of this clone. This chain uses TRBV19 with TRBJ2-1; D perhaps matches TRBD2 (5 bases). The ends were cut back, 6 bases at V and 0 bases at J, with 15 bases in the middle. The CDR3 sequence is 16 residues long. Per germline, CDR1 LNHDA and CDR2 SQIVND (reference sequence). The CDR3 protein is CASRPDFESSYNEQFF. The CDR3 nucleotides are TGTGCCAGTAGACCGGACTTCGAGAGCTCCTACAATGAGCAGTTCTTC.

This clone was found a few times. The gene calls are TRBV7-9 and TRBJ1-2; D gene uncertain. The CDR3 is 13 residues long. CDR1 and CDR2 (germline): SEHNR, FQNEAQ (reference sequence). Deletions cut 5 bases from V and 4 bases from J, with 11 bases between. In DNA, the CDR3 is TGTGCCAGCAGCGACCGCCCGGGCTATGGCTACACCTTC. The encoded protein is CASSDRPGYGYTF. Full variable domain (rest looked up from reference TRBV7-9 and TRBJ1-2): DTGVSQNPRHKITKRGQNVTFRCDPISEHNRLYWYRQTLGQGPEFLTYFQNEAQLEKSRLLSDRFSAERPKGSFSTLEIQRTEQGDSAMYLCASSDRPGYGYTFGSGTRLTVV.

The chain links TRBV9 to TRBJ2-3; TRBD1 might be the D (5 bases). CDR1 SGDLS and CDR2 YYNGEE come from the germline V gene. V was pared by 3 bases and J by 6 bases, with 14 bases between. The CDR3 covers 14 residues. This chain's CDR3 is CASSGGQGSDTQYF. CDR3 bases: TGTGCCAGCAGCGGGGGCCAAGGATCCGATACGCAGTATTTT.

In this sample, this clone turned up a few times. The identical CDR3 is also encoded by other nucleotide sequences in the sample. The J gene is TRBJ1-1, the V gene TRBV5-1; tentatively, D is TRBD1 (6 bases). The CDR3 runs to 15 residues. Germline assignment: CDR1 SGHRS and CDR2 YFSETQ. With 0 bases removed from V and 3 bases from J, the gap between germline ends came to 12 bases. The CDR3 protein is CASSLVIGGDTEAFF. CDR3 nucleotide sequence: TGCGCCAGCAGCTTGGTGATAGGGGGAGACACTGAAGCTTTCTTT.

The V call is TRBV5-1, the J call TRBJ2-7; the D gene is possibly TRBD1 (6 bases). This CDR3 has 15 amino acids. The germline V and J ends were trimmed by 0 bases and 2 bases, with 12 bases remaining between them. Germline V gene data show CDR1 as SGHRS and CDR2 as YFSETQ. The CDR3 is CASSLAGTPPYEQYF. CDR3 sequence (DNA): TGCGCCAGCAGCTTGGCTGGGACACCTCCCTACGAGCAGTACTTC.

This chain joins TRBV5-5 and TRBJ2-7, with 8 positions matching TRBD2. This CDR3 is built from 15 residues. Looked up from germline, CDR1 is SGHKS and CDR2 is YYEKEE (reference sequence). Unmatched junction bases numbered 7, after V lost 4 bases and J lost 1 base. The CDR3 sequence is CASSPRGGRSYEQYF. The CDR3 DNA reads TGTGCCAGCAGCCCCCGGGGGGGGAGGTCCTACGAGCAGTACTTC.

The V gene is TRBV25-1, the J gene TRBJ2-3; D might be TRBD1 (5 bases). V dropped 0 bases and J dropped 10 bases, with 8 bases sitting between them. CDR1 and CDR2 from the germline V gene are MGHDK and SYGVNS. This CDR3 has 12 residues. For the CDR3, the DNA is TGTGCCAGCAGTGAATATGTAGGGGCGCAGTATTTT. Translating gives CASSEYVGAQYF.

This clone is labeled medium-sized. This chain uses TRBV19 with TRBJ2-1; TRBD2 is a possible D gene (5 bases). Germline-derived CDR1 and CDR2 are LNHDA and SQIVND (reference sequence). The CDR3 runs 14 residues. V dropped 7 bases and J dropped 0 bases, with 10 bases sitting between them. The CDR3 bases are TGTGCCAGTAAGAGGGAATCCTCCTACAATGAGCAGTTCTTC. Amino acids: CASKRESSYNEQFF.

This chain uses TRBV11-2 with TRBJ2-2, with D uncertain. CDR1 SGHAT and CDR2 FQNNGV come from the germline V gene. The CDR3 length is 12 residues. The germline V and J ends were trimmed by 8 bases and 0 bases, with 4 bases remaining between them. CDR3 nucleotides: TGTGCCAGCTCCTCGAACACCGGGGAGCTGTTTTTT. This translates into CASSSNTGELFF.

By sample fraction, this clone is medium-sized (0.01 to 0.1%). The CDR3, as DNA: TGTGCCAGTACCCTGGGACTCAACTCAGATACGCAGTATTTT. Its protein product is CASTLGLNSDTQYF. The gene calls are TRBV19 and TRBJ2-3, with D maybe TRBD2 (6 bases). This CDR3 has 14 amino acids. Trimming took off 7 bases at V and 4 bases at J, with 15 bases between the two ends. CDR1 is LNHDA, CDR2 SQIVND, per germline (reference sequence).

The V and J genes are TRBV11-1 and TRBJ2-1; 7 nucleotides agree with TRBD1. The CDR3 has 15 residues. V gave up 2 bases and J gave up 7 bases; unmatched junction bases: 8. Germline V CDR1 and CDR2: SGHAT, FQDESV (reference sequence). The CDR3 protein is CASSLHRGSVNEQFF. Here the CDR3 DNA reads TGTGCCAGCAGCTTACACAGGGGAAGTGTAAATGAGCAGTTCTTC.

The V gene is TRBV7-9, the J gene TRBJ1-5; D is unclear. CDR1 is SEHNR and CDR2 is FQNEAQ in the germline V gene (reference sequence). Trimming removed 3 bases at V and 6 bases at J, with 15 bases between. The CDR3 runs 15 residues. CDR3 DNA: TGTGCCAGCAGCTTGATTCCGGGTAGCGGTCAGCCCCAGCATTTT. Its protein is CASSLIPGSGQPQHF.

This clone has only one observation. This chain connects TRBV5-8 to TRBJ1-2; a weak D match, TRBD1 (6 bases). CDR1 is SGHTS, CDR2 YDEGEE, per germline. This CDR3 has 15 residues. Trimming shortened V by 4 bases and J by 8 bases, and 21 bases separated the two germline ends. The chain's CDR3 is CASSPGAREGLGYTF. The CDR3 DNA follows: TGTGCCAGCAGCCCGGGGGCCCGGGAGGGTTTGGGCTACACCTTC.

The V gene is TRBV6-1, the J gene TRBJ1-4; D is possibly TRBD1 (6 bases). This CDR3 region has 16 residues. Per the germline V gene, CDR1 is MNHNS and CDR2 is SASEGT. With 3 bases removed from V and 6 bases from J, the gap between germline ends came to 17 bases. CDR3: CASSDPRTEDDEKLFF. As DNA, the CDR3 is TGTGCCAGCAGTGACCCCAGGACAGAAGACGATGAAAAACTGTTTTTT.

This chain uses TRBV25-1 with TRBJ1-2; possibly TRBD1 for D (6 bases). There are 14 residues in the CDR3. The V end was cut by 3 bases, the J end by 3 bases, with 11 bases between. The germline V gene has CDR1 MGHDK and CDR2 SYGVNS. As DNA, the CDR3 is TGTGCCAGCAGTGACCCAGGGGTTTACTATGGCTACACCTTC. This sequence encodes CASSDPGVYYGYTF.

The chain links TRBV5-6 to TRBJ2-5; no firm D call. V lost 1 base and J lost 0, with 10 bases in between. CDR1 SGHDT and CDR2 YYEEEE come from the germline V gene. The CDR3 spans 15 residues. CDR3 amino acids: CASSLLTDNQETQYF. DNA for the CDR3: TGTGCCAGCAGCTTGCTTACAGATAACCAAGAGACCCAGTACTTC.

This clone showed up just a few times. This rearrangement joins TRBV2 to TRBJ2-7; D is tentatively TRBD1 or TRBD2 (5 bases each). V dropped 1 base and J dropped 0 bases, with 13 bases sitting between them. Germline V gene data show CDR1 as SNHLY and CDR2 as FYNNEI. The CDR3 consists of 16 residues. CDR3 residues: CASSEGGPGTSYEQYF. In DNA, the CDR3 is TGTGCCAGCAGTGAAGGGGGTCCAGGGACCTCCTACGAGCAGTACTTC.

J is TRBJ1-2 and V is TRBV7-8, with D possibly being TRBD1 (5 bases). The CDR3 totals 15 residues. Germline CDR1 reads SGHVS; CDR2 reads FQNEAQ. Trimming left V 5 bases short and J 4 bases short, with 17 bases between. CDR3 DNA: TGTGCCAGCAGCCAAACCCGGGCAGGGCTCTATGGCTACACCTTC. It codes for CASSQTRAGLYGYTF.